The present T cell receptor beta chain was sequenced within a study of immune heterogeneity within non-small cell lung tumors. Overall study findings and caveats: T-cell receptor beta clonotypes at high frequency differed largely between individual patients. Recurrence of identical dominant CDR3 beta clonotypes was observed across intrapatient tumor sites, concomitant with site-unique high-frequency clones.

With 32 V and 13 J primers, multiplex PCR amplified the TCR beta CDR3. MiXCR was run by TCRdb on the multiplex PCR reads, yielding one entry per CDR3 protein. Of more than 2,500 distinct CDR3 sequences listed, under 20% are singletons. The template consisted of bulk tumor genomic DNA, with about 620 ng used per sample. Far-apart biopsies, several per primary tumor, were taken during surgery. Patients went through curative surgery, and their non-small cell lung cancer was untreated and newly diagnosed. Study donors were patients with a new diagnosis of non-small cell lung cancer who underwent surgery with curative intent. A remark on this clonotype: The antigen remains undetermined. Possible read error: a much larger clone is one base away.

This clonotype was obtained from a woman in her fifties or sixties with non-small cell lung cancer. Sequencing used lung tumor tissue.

The CDR3 is CTVLGTSGTNEQYF. Written as DNA, the CDR3 is TGCACCGTGTTGGGGACGAGCGGTACGAACGAGCAGTACTTC. The chain combines TRBV29-1 with TRBJ2-7; D could derive from TRBD1 or TRBD2 (5 bases each). The CDR3 runs 14 residues. Germline CDR1 is SQVTM and CDR2 is ANQGSEA.